This T cell receptor (beta chain) is drawn from a study of regulatory T cells in long-lasting Graves disease. Whole-study results and caveats: Since the sample size was small, accuracy may have been reduced.

Described time point: newly diagnosed GD, antithyroid drugs for less than 3 months. The TCR library was made from RNA that had been extracted from PBMCs in TRIzol. CDR1 and CDR2 from the germline V gene are MGHRA and YSYEKL. The CDR3 sequence is 14 residues long. With regard to this clonotype: What it binds is not known. The junction departs from the called germline gene at one end, perhaps through a read error.

Researchers made TCR beta libraries by using iRepertoire HTBI primers and running Arm-PCR on CDR3 regions. Each CDR3 protein gets one entry after TCRdb re-called the multiplex PCR reads with MiXCR. The profile shows approximately 540,000 distinct CDR3 sequences, approximately 12% of them singletons. The same specimen was also included in a second study, on T cells in Graves' hyperthyroidism and ophthalmopathy. That work contributes: Most expanded thyroid clonotypes above 0.001 also appeared in blood.

The chain links TRBV4-1 to TRBJ2-7; the D is unclear. Here the sequenced sample was peripheral blood mononuclear cells (PBMCs), taken at new diagnosis, from a patient treated with antithyroid drugs. The sequence derives from a young woman with Graves disease. The CDR3 nucleotides read TGCGCCAGCAGCCAAGCCGGGCGCTCATACGAACAGTACTTC. Its translation: CASSQAGRSYEQYF.